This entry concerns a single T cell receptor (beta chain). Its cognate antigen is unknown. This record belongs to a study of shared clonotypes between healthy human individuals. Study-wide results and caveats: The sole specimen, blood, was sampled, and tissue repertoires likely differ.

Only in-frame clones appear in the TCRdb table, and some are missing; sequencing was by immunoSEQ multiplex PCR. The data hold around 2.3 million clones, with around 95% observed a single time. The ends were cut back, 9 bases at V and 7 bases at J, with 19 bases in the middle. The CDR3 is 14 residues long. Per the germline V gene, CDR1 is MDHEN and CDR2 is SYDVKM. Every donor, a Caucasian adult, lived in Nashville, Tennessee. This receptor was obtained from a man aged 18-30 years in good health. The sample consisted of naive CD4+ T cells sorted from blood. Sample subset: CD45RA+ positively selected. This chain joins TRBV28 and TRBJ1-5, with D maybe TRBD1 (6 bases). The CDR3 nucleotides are TGTGCCAGTTTTGGATGGGGGGCGAGGCAGCCCCAGCATTTT. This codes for CASFGWGARQPQHF.